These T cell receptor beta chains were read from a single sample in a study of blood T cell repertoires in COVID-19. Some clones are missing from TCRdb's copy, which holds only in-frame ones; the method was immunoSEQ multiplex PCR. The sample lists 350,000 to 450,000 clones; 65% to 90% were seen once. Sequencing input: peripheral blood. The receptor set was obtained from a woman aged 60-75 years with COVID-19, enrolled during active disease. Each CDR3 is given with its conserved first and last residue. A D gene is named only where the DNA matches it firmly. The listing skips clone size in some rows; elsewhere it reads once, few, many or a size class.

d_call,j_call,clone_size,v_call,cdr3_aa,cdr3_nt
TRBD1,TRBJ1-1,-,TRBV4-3,CASSQGDRGSGTEAFF,TGCGCCAGCAGCCAAGGTGACAGGGGATCGGGCACTGAAGCTTTCTTT
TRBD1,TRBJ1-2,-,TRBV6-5,CASSYSTGLYGYTF,TGTGCCAGCAGTTACTCGACAGGGCTCTATGGCTACACCTTC
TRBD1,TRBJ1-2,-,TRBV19,CASSAPPGAGQGIGGYTF,TGTGCCAGTAGCGCACCTCCCGGGGCGGGACAGGGGATAGGTGGCTACACCTTC
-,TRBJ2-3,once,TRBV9,CASSVPGGTDTQYF,TGTGCCAGCAGCGTACCCGGGGGCACAGATACGCAGTATTTT
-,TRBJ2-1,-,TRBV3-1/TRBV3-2,CASTPKEQGGSNEQFF,TGTGCCAGCACCCCAAAGGAGCAGGGTGGCAGCAATGAGCAGTTCTTC
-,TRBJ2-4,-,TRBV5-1,CASSLDHPAKNIQYF,TGCGCCAGCAGCTTGGATCATCCCGCCAAAAACATTCAGTACTTC
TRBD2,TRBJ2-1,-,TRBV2,CATGGGNEQFF,TGTGCCACCGGCGGGGGGAATGAGCAGTTCTTC
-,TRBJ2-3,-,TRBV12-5,CASGFSGTDTQYF,TGTGCTAGTGGTTTTTCGGGGACAGATACGCAGTATTTT
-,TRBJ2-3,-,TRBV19,CASRNPGVGAEDTQYF,TGTGCCAGTAGAAACCCAGGGGTGGGGGCAGAAGATACGCAGTATTTT
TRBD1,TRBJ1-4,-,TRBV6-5,CASSYSSPGQGVKLFF,TGTGCCAGCAGTTACTCGTCCCCTGGACAGGGGGTAAAACTGTTTTTT
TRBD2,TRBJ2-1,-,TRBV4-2,CASSQEAGGSDEQFF,TGTGCCAGCAGCCAAGAGGCGGGGGGGAGCGATGAGCAGTTCTTC
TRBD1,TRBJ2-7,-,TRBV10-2,CASSEPGQGRYEQYF,TGCGCCAGCAGTGAACCGGGACAGGGGAGATACGAGCAGTACTTC
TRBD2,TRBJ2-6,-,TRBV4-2,CASSRTGTSGSGANVLTF,TGTGCCAGCAGCCGGACCGGGACTAGCGGGAGTGGGGCCAACGTCCTGACTTTC
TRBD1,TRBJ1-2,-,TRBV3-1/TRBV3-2,CASSLRGQIYGYTF,TGTGCCAGCAGCCTAAGGGGGCAGATATATGGCTACACCTTC
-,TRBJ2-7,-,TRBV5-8,CASSLVGRAKVEQYF,TGTGCCAGCAGCTTGGTAGGCAGGGCAAAGGTCGAGCAGTACTTC
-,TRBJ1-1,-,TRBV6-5,CASRLGRETEAFF,TGTGCCAGCAGGCTAGGGAGGGAAACTGAAGCTTTCTTT
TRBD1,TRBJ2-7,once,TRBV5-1,CASSPPGQPYEQYF,TGCGCCAGCAGCCCGCCGGGACAGCCATACGAGCAGTACTTC